The rows below give T cell receptor beta chains drawn from one sample of a study of blood T cell repertoires in COVID-19. TCRdb's table, derived via immunoSEQ multiplex PCR, lists solely in-frame clones and lacks some. The sample records 200,000 to 300,000 clones, about 82% being singletons. The source material was PBMCs or T cells enriched from blood (not recorded which). The receptors originated from a woman aged 45-60 years who had recovered from COVID-19. CDR3s include the opening cysteine and the closing phenylalanine or tryptophan. D genes are given only for firm matches. The size of a clone is reported for some rows only, either as once, few or many, or as a class for expanded clones.

TRBJ1-2,TRBV5-6,TRBD1,NA,TGTGCCAGCAGGGGGCGTCGGGACAGGGGTGGATTGGACTATGGCTACACCTTC,CASRGRRDRGGLDYGYTF
TRBJ2-5,TRBV28,TRBD2,NA,TGTGCCAGCAGGCCCCCCTCTAGCGGGGAGACCCAGTACTTC,CASRPPSSGETQYF
TRBJ2-2,TRBV24-1,NA,NA,TGTGCCACCAGTGACACAACGACTGTCACCGGGGAGCTGTTTTTT,CATSDTTTVTGELFF
TRBJ2-4,TRBV6-2/TRBV6-3,NA,NA,TGTGCCAGCAGTTACTCGCCGGACTCCGTAGCCAAAAACATTCAGTACTTC,CASSYSPDSVAKNIQYF
TRBJ2-5,TRBV28,NA,NA,TGTGCCAGCAGCGGGACTGTGGAGACCCAGTACTTC,CASSGTVETQYF
TRBJ1-1,TRBV3-1/TRBV3-2,NA,NA,TGTGCCAGCAGCCCCCGGACAGCTCGGAACACTGAAGCTTTCTTT,CASSPRTARNTEAFF
TRBJ2-3,TRBV15,TRBD2,NA,TGTGCCACCAGCAGAGACCGACTAGCGGTGCTCACAGATACGCAGTATTTT,CATSRDRLAVLTDTQYF
TRBJ2-5,TRBV19,TRBD1,NA,TGTGCCAGTAGTATCGGACAGGGAGGGACCCAGTACTTC,CASSIGQGGTQYF
TRBJ1-2,TRBV6-5,NA,NA,TGTGCCAGCAACCTTGAGGTCGCCTATGGCTACACCTTC,CASNLEVAYGYTF
TRBJ1-5,TRBV19,TRBD1,NA,TGTGCCAGTAGATCAGGGACAGGGATAAATCAGCCCCAGCATTTT,CASRSGTGINQPQHF
TRBJ1-2,TRBV19,TRBD1,NA,TGTGCCAGTATGCGAACCCACAGGGGAGCCAGCGGCTACACCTTC,CASMRTHRGASGYTF
TRBJ1-3,TRBV7-9,NA,NA,TGTGCCAGCAGCTCACAAATCTCTGGAAACACCATATATTTT,CASSSQISGNTIYF
TRBJ1-2,TRBV6-2/TRBV6-3,TRBD1,NA,TGTGCCAGCAGCCCGACAGGGGCATACGGCTACACCTTC,CASSPTGAYGYTF
TRBJ1-2,TRBV7-9,NA,NA,TGTGCCAGCAGCTTTAGGAGGGGCTACACCTTC,CASSFRRGYTF
TRBJ2-3,TRBV11-2,NA,NA,TGTGCCAGCAGCAAGGGACAGCGGGAGCTCACAGATACGCAGTATTTT,CASSKGQRELTDTQYF
TRBJ2-5,TRBV21-1,NA,NA,TGTGCCAGGCCTCCCGAGAGGACTCGGGGGAGCCAAGAGACCCAGTACTTC,CARPPERTRGSQETQYF
TRBJ1-1,TRBV6-1,NA,NA,TGTGCCAGCAGTCCCTCGACAGGCCAGAACACTGAAGCTTTCTTT,CASSPSTGQNTEAFF
TRBJ2-1,TRBV3-1/TRBV3-2,TRBD1,NA,TGTGCCAGCAGCCATCCGGGACAGGGGAATGAGCAGTTCTTC,CASSHPGQGNEQFF
TRBJ1-6,TRBV9,NA,NA,TGTGCCAGCGGGGGGGGCAGGTCACCCCTCCACTTT,CASGGGRSPLHF
TRBJ2-7,TRBV7-6,NA,NA,TGTGCCAGCAGCTTATACGACAGATCCTACGAGCAGTACTTC,CASSLYDRSYEQYF
TRBJ2-7,TRBV15,TRBD2,few,TGTGCCACCAGCACCGGGAGGACAATAAGCTACGAGCAGTACTTC,CATSTGRTISYEQYF
TRBJ2-3,TRBV7-2,NA,once,TGTGCCAGCAGCTTTTACGGGCCGGGAGTGTCCACAGATACGCAGTATTTT,CASSFYGPGVSTDTQYF
TRBJ2-1,TRBV7-3,NA,NA,TGTGCCAGCAGCCCAAAAGCGGGCGCTCCGAGCTCCTACAATGAGCAGTTCTTC,CASSPKAGAPSSYNEQFF
TRBJ1-2,TRBV4-3,NA,NA,TGCGCCAGCAGCCAGAGGGTGCCCCTATATGGCTACACCTTC,CASSQRVPLYGYTF
TRBJ2-1,TRBV30,TRBD1,NA,TGTGCCTGGAACCGATACAGGGAAGGGGGCAAAAATGAGCAGTTCTTC,CAWNRYREGGKNEQFF
TRBJ2-3,TRBV13,TRBD2,NA,TGTGCCAGCAGCGAGACCGGGACTAGCGCCATTATTGGCACAGATACGCAGTATTTT,CASSETGTSAIIGTDTQYF
TRBJ2-2,TRBV19,NA,NA,TGTGCCAGTAGTAACCCCGTCACTAGCACGGGCACCGGGGAGCTGTTTTTT,CASSNPVTSTGTGELFF
TRBJ1-6,TRBV4-3,TRBD1,NA,TGCGCCAGCAGCCTCAGCCCCGGGACAGGGGGTTATAATTCACCCCTCCACTTT,CASSLSPGTGGYNSPLHF
TRBJ1-2,TRBV7-2,NA,NA,TGTGCCAGCAGCTCAACACTGACAGCTAACTATGGCTACACCTTC,CASSSTLTANYGYTF
TRBJ1-4,TRBV9,TRBD1,NA,TGTGCCAGCAGCGTCGGATTCCGGGACAGGGCTAATGAAAAACTGTTTTTT,CASSVGFRDRANEKLFF
TRBJ2-1,TRBV4-1,NA,NA,TGCGCCAGCAATAGGGGGGGGGCGAGCTCCTACAATGAGCAGTTCTTC,CASNRGGASSYNEQFF
TRBJ2-5,TRBV7-8,NA,few,TGTGCCAGCAGCCGCCGCTGGGGGCGGGAGACCCAGTACTTC,CASSRRWGRETQYF
TRBJ2-7,TRBV9,NA,NA,TGTGCCAGCAGCGTAACGACGGGCTCCTACGAGCAGTACTTC,CASSVTTGSYEQYF
TRBJ2-5,TRBV9,TRBD2,NA,TGTGCCAGCAGCCCGGGGACTAGCGGACAAGAGACCCAGTACTTC,CASSPGTSGQETQYF
TRBJ2-1,TRBV12-5,TRBD1,NA,TGTGCTAGTGGTTTGACCCGACAGGGGTGGAATGAGCAGTTCTTC,CASGLTRQGWNEQFF
TRBJ1-5,TRBV27,TRBD1,NA,TGTGCCAGCAGTAGACAGGGGGCTAATCAGCCCCAGCATTTT,CASSRQGANQPQHF
TRBJ2-2,TRBV2,NA,NA,TGTGCCAGCAGTAAACTAAGAACTAACACCGGGGAGCTGTTTTTT,CASSKLRTNTGELFF
TRBJ2-5,TRBV19,TRBD1,few,TGTGCCAGTAGTATCGGGGGACAGGGGAATGGGGAGACCCAGTACTTC,CASSIGGQGNGETQYF
TRBJ1-1,TRBV27,NA,NA,TGTGCCAGCAGTTTACTGGCAGAGGATATGAACACTGAAGCTTTCTTT,CASSLLAEDMNTEAFF
TRBJ1-1,TRBV30,NA,NA,TGTGCCTGGAGTGGCCAGATGAACACTGAAGCTTTCTTT,CAWSGQMNTEAFF
TRBJ1-1,TRBV19,NA,NA,TGTGCCAGCCGGGACAAGATGAACACTGAAGCTTTCTTT,CASRDKMNTEAFF
TRBJ1-4,TRBV4-3,NA,NA,TGCGCCAGCAGCCGTTTACAGGGAAGTAATGAAAAACTGTTTTTT,CASSRLQGSNEKLFF
TRBJ1-5,TRBV28,NA,once,TGTGCCAGCAGGTCCGGGGGGCTTAGCAATCAGCCCCAGCATTTT,CASRSGGLSNQPQHF
TRBJ2-7,TRBV6-5,TRBD2,NA,TGTGCCAGCAGTCCCGGGACTAGCGGGTTTAGTCAGTACTTC,CASSPGTSGFSQYF
TRBJ1-2,TRBV6-5,TRBD1,NA,TGTGCCAGCAGTTATTACAGGGGGCTGGAAGGGGGCTACACCTTC,CASSYYRGLEGGYTF
TRBJ1-4,TRBV4-3,NA,few,TGCGCCAGCAGCCCAAGGTGGCAGGGCAATGAAAAACTGTTTTTT,CASSPRWQGNEKLFF
TRBJ2-7,TRBV11-3,NA,NA,TGTGCCAGCAGCCTAGAGGGGCGTAGCTCCTACGAGCAGTACTTC,CASSLEGRSSYEQYF
TRBJ2-7,TRBV28,TRBD1,NA,TGTGCCAGCAGCACTTTGGGGACAGCGATCTCCTACGAGCAGTACTTC,CASSTLGTAISYEQYF
TRBJ1-5,TRBV19,NA,few,TGTGCCAGTAGTATAGAACGGGGTAATCAGCCCCAGCATTTT,CASSIERGNQPQHF
TRBJ2-7,TRBV11-3,NA,NA,TGTGCCAGCAGCTTAGGTCGGGACAACCTTTACGAGCAGTACTTC,CASSLGRDNLYEQYF
TRBJ1-4,TRBV3-1/TRBV3-2,NA,few,TGTGCCAGCAGTCCAAGGGCGGGTGGTGAAAAACTGTTTTTT,CASSPRAGGEKLFF
TRBJ1-3,TRBV21-1,NA,NA,TGTGCCAGCAGGAGACAGGGGGGGGACTCTGGAAACACCATATATTTT,CASRRQGGDSGNTIYF
TRBJ2-1,TRBV6-5,NA,NA,TGTGCCAGCAGTTATGGTGGGGGGGCCCGGAATGAGCAGTTCTTC,CASSYGGGARNEQFF
TRBJ1-2,TRBV7-3,NA,NA,TGTGCCAGCAGCTCCCCCGGAATGGGCGGCTACACCTTC,CASSSPGMGGYTF
TRBJ2-1,TRBV7-2,NA,NA,TGTGCCAGCAGCTTATTTACGGATGAGCAGTTCTTC,CASSLFTDEQFF